One T cell receptor (beta chain) is described in this entry. The data were produced by immunoSEQ multiplex PCR, yet TCRdb's version contains in-frame clones alone and is incomplete. The sample shows about 160,000 clones, 87% of them seen only once. Trimming took 1 base from V and 2 from J, leaving 5 bases between them. CDR1 is SGHAT, CDR2 FQNNGV, per germline. The CDR3 runs 13 residues. The entry originates in a study of blood T cell repertoires in COVID-19. The receptor was derived from a woman aged 60-75 years who had recovered from COVID-19. The V call is TRBV11-2, the J call TRBJ1-2, with D unresolved. The sample taken for sequencing was peripheral blood. The CDR3 sequence is CASSLGENYGYTF. The CDR3, as DNA: TGTGCCAGCAGCTTAGGGGAGAACTATGGCTACACCTTC.